This T cell receptor beta chain appears in the sequencing data of a study of blood T cells in healthy people across ages (dated by TCRdb to the mid-2010s). Notes on the research overall: In model experiments, template switching captured about one uniquely barcoded TCR beta cDNA molecule for every two T cells. To avoid experimental bias, donors of different ages were distributed randomly across sequencing lanes. To track age-related changes in TCR beta repertoire diversity, the study relied on deep sequencing normalized with unique cDNA molecular identifiers. The donors were divided into four age groups: young (average around 15 years), middle-aged (around 41), aged (about 56) and long-lived (roughly 86). Two additional independent replicas of 1 million unique cDNA reads from the same blood draw were analyzed for two donors (one aged 18 to 30 and one aged 80 or older).

The library was generated by 5' RACE. These reads were obtained on an Illumina HiSeq 2500. The second PCR ran for roughly 6 to 11 cycles and used a J-beta primer mix along with a sample-barcoded 5' primer. Each TCR beta cDNA molecule received a unique molecular identifier from a template-switch 5' adaptor carrying 12 random nucleotides. At least 2.5 million CDR3-containing paired-end reads were obtained from each sample. First-strand cDNA was synthesized from all RNA with the Mint cDNA synthesis kit, primed by a TRBC-specific oligonucleotide. Following uracil-DNA glycosylase treatment, a first 18-cycle PCR with universal primers M1SS and BC2_uni_R was performed on all cDNA. From the authors' description of their analysis: Each sample was normalized by randomly selecting 1 million high-quality reads, each carrying a distinct molecular identifier. Reads with shared molecular identifiers were discarded instead of being binned into consensus sequences. MiTCR, run with a Q25 quality threshold and the strictest error-elimination algorithm, handled CDR3 identification, clonotype clustering and error correction. A nonparametric unseen species model using Euler transformation provided a lower-bound estimate of total TCR beta diversity. The raw public data were reprocessed by TCRdb itself: fastp quality trimming at Q25, MiXCR clonotype calling, in-frame beta chains only. Here each entry gathers all rows of one CDR3 protein and keeps the most common genes and DNA. In this record, the V and J calls reflect TCRdb's handling and not the investigators' own analysis. Recorded for this sample are around 780,000 distinct CDR3 sequences; 56% of them occurred a single time. Clones ranked in the top ten supply about 26% of the sample.

Results the study describes overall, beyond this receptor: Compared with the aged group, the long-lived group had more naive CD4+ T cells, fewer expanded clones and increased TCR diversity, a pattern suggesting age selection. The CMV infection status of donors was not known, potentially confounding age-related changes in expanded clonotypes. Estimates of total diversity based on one million sequenced T cells were considered lower bounds and underestimates. As age increased, observed TCR beta diversity per million T cells dropped in a roughly linear way, and a significant reduction was already evident by age 40. Observed TCR beta diversity correlated strongly with the percentage of naive T cells measured by flow cytometry. Because profiling used bulk unsorted PBMCs, naive and antigen-experienced compartments could not be compared conclusively.

Note on this clonotype: It lacks a known antigen. No much larger clonotype is one base removed from it; base qualities were not supplied.

Systemically healthy Caucasian individuals from Russia, about 38 in total and aged roughly 6 to 100 years, were included as donors. Roughly 10 milliliters of peripheral blood were drawn from each donor into EDTA-treated Vacutainer tubes. Ficoll-Paque density-gradient centrifugation was used to isolate PBMCs, with at least 6.5 million per sample. Total RNA, at least 6 micrograms per sample, was extracted from PBMCs with Trizol reagent. For every donor, an aliquot of PBMCs went through flow cytometry to measure the percentages of naive CD45RAhigh/CD27high T cells. This sequence originates from a man aged 40-55 years in good health. The sample comprised blood.

The CDR3 protein: CASSRGRDGENEQYF. The nucleotide sequence reads TGTGCCAGCAGCCGAGGACGAGACGGGGAAAACGAGCAGTACTTC. Rearrangement joined TRBV4-2 to TRBJ2-4; the D region possibly corresponds to TRBD2 (5 bases align). The J call is uncertain, as TRBJ2-7 better fits the DNA end. The CDR3 spans 15 residues, from the cysteine through the phenylalanine. Of all the DNA, just the CDR3 is kept, 45 bases in frame from base 1. The germline V gene specifies LGHNA as CDR1 and YNFKEQ as CDR2.